This T cell receptor (beta chain) was found in a study of T cells after yellow fever vaccination. Points from the study as a whole: The CD4 compartment and the CD8 compartment contained a small share of clonotypes in common. From the bulk population, abundant clonotypes could contaminate and appear within FACS-sorted repertoires.

Template switching with 5'RACE generated the TCR cDNA and added a universal primer site and UMIs. Each CDR3 protein is one row after TCRdb ran MiXCR on the 5' RACE reads. The sample has about 320,000 distinct CDR3 sequences, approximately 4% seen once; the top ten hold roughly 21%. A note on this clonotype: Its antigen is currently unknown.

Per the germline V gene, CDR1 is SGDLS and CDR2 is YYNGEE. V was trimmed by 3 bases and J by 0 bases, leaving 15 bases between them. This CDR3 has 16 residues. This receptor was identified in a man between 18 and 35 years old who received the YFV17D yellow fever vaccine. The V call is TRBV9, the J call TRBJ2-5, with D perhaps given as TRBD1 or TRBD2 (7 bases each). The sequencing used PBMCs, collected 15 days after the yellow fever booster vaccination. DNA of the CDR3: TGTGCCAGCAGCGCCCCAGGGGGGGAGAACCAAGAGACCCAGTACTTC. The encoded protein is CASSAPGGENQETQYF.